The clone carrying this TCR beta chain was seen at least ten times. The same CDR3 arises from other DNA sequences in this sample as well. V lost 3 bases and J lost 4, with 10 bases in between. Per germline, CDR1 SGHTA and CDR2 FQGNSA. The CDR3 runs to 13 residues. This entry comes from a study of blood T cell repertoires in COVID-19. One Seattle source followed patients from active infection through their disease course. Assay: immunoSEQ multiplex PCR; the TCRdb copy retains only in-frame clones and omits some. The sample records 160,000 or so clones, roughly 85% being singletons. The sequencing input was peripheral blood. The chain combines TRBV7-2 with TRBJ2-7, with TRBD1 as a possible D gene (6 bases). This TCR was sampled from a woman aged 45 to 65 with COVID-19, enrolled during active disease. Written as DNA, the CDR3 is TGTGCCAGCAGCTTTGGGGACACGTACGAGCAGTACTTC. Protein: CASSFGDTYEQYF.